What follows are 10 T cell receptor beta chains derived from one specimen sequenced in a study of early T cells in non-severe SARS-CoV-2 infection. Via MiXCR, TCRdb re-called the 5' RACE reads, giving one row per CDR3 protein. Of about 30,000 distinct CDR3 sequences in the sample, around 6.6% are singletons; the top ten hold about two fifths. The sample comprised whole blood. All receptors come from an adult who was a healthcare worker with PCR-confirmed SARS-CoV-2 infection or an uninfected control (not recorded which).

The rearrangement joins TRBV5-5 to TRBJ1-1; D gene ambiguous. The germline gives CDR1 SGHKS, CDR2 YYEKEE (reference sequence). There are 17 residues in the CDR3. Trimming shortened V by 2 bases and J by 1 base, and 18 bases separated the two germline ends. For the CDR3, the DNA is TGTGCCAGCAGCTTTACCTGGATCGGGGAAACGAACACTGAAGCTTTCTTT. This codes for CASSFTWIGETNTEAFF.

This clonotype appeared many times. The rearrangement uses TRBV19 and TRBJ2-2; tentative D call: TRBD2 (5 bases). Germline loops: CDR1 LNHDA, CDR2 SQIVND (reference sequence). The V end lost 7 bases, the J end lost 6 bases, and 12 bases lay between the germline ends. The CDR3 contains 13 residues. CDR3 sequence reads: CASTPGWSGELFF. CDR3 DNA sequence: TGTGCCAGTACTCCGGGGTGGTCCGGGGAGCTGTTTTTT.

This clonotype was seen many times. The chain employs TRBV20-1 and TRBJ2-2; perhaps TRBD2 as D (6 bases). The CDR3 sequence is 14 residues long. Per germline, CDR1 DFQATT and CDR2 SNEGSKA (reference sequence). Trimming shortened V by 0 bases and J by 4 bases, and 9 bases separated the two germline ends. This CDR3 is CSARDLRGTGELFF. In nucleotides, the CDR3 is TGCAGTGCTAGAGATTTGCGGGGCACCGGGGAGCTGTTTTTT.

This clonotype was observed many times. The V and J genes are TRBV12-5 and TRBJ2-1, with 7 bases matching TRBD1. The J segment lost 2 bases and the V segment lost 5 bases, leaving 3 bases of the junction unmatched. The CDR3 runs to 14 residues. Germline CDR1 LGHNT, CDR2 FRNRAP. CDR3 amino acids: CASGLGTAYNEQFF. Here the CDR3 DNA reads TGTGCTAGTGGTCTGGGGACAGCCTACAATGAGCAGTTCTTC.

In its sample, this clonotype was seen many times. The J gene is TRBJ2-7, the V gene TRBV20-1, with a possible D match to TRBD1 (6 bases). The CDR3 covers 16 residues. Germline V CDR1 and CDR2: DFQATT, SNEGSKA (reference sequence). V was shortened by 5 bases and J by 0 bases, with 20 bases between the two germline ends. Written as DNA, the CDR3 is TGCAGTGCTCTCCGGGACAAATCATTCCCCTCCTACGAGCAGTACTTC. It is translated as CSALRDKSFPSYEQYF.

This clonotype was found many times. Written as DNA, the CDR3 is TGTGCCAGCAGCAAACCGGATCACACTGAAGCTTTCTTT. Residues: CASSKPDHTEAFF. V and J are TRBV21-1 and TRBJ1-1. TRBV21-1 is deemed a pseudogene. This CDR3 region has 13 residues.

This clonotype was seen repeatedly, ten times or more. The J gene is TRBJ1-5, the V gene TRBV11-2, with 8 bases identical to TRBD1. CDR1 is SGHAT and CDR2 is FQNNGV in the germline V gene. There are 13 residues in the CDR3. V shed 5 bases and J 4 bases; nucleotides not matched to a gene: 1. This CDR3 is CASSRQGNQPQHF. The CDR3 nucleotides are TGTGCCAGCAGCCGACAGGGGAATCAGCCCCAGCATTTT.

This clonotype was counted at least ten times. The chain combines TRBV12-3 or TRBV12-4 with TRBJ2-7; D ambiguous. Trimming removed 5 bases at V and 0 bases at J, with 8 bases between. The CDR3 extends over 13 amino acids. This CDR3 reads CASSRSVSYEQYF. The DNA of the CDR3 is TGTGCCAGCAGTCGTTCCGTCTCCTACGAGCAGTACTTC.

This clonotype was counted many times. The CDR3 is CASSMSGVETQYF. CDR3 in DNA: TGTGCCAGTAGTATGTCAGGGGTTGAGACCCAGTACTTC. The J gene is TRBJ2-5, the V gene TRBV19; the D gene is possibly TRBD1 (6 bases). The germline V and J ends were trimmed by 3 bases and 5 bases, with 10 bases remaining between them. Germline V gene sequence: CDR1 LNHDA, CDR2 SQIVND (reference sequence). The CDR3 runs to 13 residues.

This clonotype was seen a handful of times. This chain links TRBV4-2 with TRBJ2-1; D is tentatively TRBD1 or TRBD2 (5 bases each). Per the germline V gene, CDR1 is LGHNA and CDR2 is YNFKEQ. Trimming pared 0 bases from V and 8 bases from J, leaving 14 bases between. This CDR3 has 15 residues. Written as DNA, the CDR3 is TGTGCCAGCAGCCAAGATCCAGGGAGTTGGGATGAGCAGTTCTTC. This gives the protein CASSQDPGSWDEQFF.